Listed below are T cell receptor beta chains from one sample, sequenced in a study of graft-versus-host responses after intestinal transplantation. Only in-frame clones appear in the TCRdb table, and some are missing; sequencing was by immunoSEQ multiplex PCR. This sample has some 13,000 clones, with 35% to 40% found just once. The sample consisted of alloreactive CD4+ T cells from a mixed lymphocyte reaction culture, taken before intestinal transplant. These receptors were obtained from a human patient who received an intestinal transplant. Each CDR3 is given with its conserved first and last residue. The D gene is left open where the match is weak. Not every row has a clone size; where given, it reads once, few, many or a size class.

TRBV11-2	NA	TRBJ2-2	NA	TGTGCCAGCAGCCGCAGAAAAGGAGCAATCGCGAACACCGGGGAGCTGTTTTTT	CASSRRKGAIANTGELFF
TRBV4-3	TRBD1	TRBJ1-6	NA	TGCGCCAGCAGCCTCCAGACAGGGGTTCACTCACCCCTCCACTTT	CASSLQTGVHSPLHF
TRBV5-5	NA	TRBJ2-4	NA	TGTGCCAGCAGCTTGGGGGGGGGCAACATTCAGTACTTC	CASSLGGGNIQYF
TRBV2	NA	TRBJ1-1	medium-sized	TGTGCCAGCAGTGAAGAGCCAGGGATAGGTGAAGCTTTCTTT	CASSEEPGIGEAFF
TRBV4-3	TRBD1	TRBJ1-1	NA	TGCGCCAGCAGCTGGTCCGGGACAGGGGGCACTGAAGCTTTCTTT	CASSWSGTGGTEAFF
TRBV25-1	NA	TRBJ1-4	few	TGTGCCACCTCCAAGGCGGGGCCCTTCACTGAAAAACTGTTTTTT	CATSKAGPFTEKLFF
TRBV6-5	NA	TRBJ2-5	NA	TGTGCCAGCAGTTACTCCACCGGGACAAGCCAAGAGACCCAGTACTTC	CASSYSTGTSQETQYF
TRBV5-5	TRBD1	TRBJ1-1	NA	TGTGCCAGCAGCCTCTGGAGCAGGGGGGACACTGAAGCTTTCTTT	CASSLWSRGDTEAFF
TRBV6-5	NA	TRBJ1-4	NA	TGTGCCAGCAGTTACGGGGGAGGGAGTAATGAAAAACTGTTTTTT	CASSYGGGSNEKLFF
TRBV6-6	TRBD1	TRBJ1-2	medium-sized	TGTGCCAGCAGCCCCCCCCCTGGACAGGAGGGCTATGGCTACACCTTC	CASSPPPGQEGYGYTF
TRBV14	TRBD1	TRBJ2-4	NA	TGTGCCAGCAGCCAAGGAGGGACAGGGGAGGAAGGAGCCAAAAACATTCAGTACTTC	CASSQGGTGEEGAKNIQYF
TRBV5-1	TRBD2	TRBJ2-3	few	TGCGCCAGCAGCTTGGTGGGTCAGCGGGGGGGCACAGATACGCAGTATTTT	CASSLVGQRGGTDTQYF
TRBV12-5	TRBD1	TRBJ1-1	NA	TGTGCTAGTGGTTTGGGCCCGCCGGGACAGACTCAAGCTTTCTTT	CASGLGPPGQTQAFF
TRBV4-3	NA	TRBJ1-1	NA	TGCGCCAGCAGCCAAGCCCCCGCGACAGGAATCACTGAAGCTTTCTTT	CASSQAPATGITEAFF
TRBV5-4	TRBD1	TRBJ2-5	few	TGTGCCAGCACCCCTAATAGGACAGGGGCAGGTGAGACCCAGTACTTC	CASTPNRTGAGETQYF
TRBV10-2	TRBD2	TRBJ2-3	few	TGCGCCAGCACCCATGTTGGGGGGATACTAGCGGGGGAAAACACAGATACGCAGTATTTT	CASTHVGGILAGENTDTQYF
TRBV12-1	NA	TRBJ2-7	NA	TGTGCCAGCAGCTTTCCCCCGGGACAGCAGAACTACGAGCAGTACTTC	CASSFPPGQQNYEQYF
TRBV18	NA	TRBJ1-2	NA	TGTGCCAGCTCACCGATAGGACAAGCGATTAACTATGGCTACACCTTC	CASSPIGQAINYGYTF
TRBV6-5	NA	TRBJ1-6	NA	TGTGCCAGCAGACCTACAGGGAGGGGGATTTCACCCCTCCACTTT	CASRPTGRGISPLHF
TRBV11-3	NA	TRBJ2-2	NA	TGTGCCAGCAGCTTAGACCAAACTCGAACCGGGGAGCTGTTTTTT	CASSLDQTRTGELFF
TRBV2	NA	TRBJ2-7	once	TGTGCCAGCAGTCTTGGGCTGGGGGGGGCTACCTACGAGCAGTACTTC	CASSLGLGGATYEQYF
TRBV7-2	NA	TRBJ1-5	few	TGTGCCAGCAGCTTAGGGGCCGGGAGTCAGCCCCAGCATTTT	CASSLGAGSQPQHF
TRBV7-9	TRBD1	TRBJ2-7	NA	TGTGCCAGCAGCTTAGCGTTAGGGCAGGGGGCGGACTACGAGCAGTACTTC	CASSLALGQGADYEQYF
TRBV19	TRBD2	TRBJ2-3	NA	TGTGCCAGTAGGCCACTAGCGGGGGGGCCAGATACGCAGTATTTT	CASRPLAGGPDTQYF
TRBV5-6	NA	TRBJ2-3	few	TGTGCCAGCAGCCCGGACTTAACTAGCACAGATACGCAGTATTTT	CASSPDLTSTDTQYF
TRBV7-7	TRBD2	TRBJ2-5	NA	TGTGCCAGCAGCTTAGGGGCGGGGGGACAAGAGACCCAGTACTTC	CASSLGAGGQETQYF
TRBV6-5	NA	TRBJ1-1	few	TGTGCCAGCAGCCGGACAGAGTTCACTGAAGCTTTCTTT	CASSRTEFTEAFF
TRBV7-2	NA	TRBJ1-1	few	TGTGCCAGCAGCCGATACAGCCTCGAAGCTTTCTTT	CASSRYSLEAFF
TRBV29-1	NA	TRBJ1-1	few	TGCAGCCTAACAGAGAAAGCTTTCTTT	CSLTEKAFF
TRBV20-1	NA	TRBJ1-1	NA	TGCAGTGCTAGTGGATTATCGGGAGCTTTCTTT	CSASGLSGAFF
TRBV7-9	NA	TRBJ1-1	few	TGTGCCAGCAGCTTATTGGGCCTGGCCGCTGAAGCTTTCTTT	CASSLLGLAAEAFF
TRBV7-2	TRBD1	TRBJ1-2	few	TGTGCCAGCAGCTTAGGACAGGGGGCGCGCTATGGCTACACCTTC	CASSLGQGARYGYTF
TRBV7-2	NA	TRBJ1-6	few	TGTGCCAGCAGCTTCAGGACTCCCTCCTATAATTCACCCCTCCACTTT	CASSFRTPSYNSPLHF
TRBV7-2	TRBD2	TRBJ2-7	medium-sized	TGTGCCAGCAGCTTAGACGCGGGGGGCGACGAGCAGTACTTC	CASSLDAGGDEQYF
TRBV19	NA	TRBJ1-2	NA	TGTGCCAGTAGTATTTTTAGCCAAGATACTAACTATGGCTACACCTTC	CASSIFSQDTNYGYTF
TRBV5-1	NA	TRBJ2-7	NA	TGCGCCAGCAGCTTGGCACCCTCGACTGGTCCCTACGAGCAGTACTTC	CASSLAPSTGPYEQYF
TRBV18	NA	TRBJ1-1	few	TGTGCCAGCTCACCACGTGGGACTATGAACACTGAAGCTTTCTTT	CASSPRGTMNTEAFF
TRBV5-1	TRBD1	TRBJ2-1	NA	TGCGCCAGCAGCTTGGGGACAGGGGGTCTGAATGAGCAGTTCTTC	CASSLGTGGLNEQFF
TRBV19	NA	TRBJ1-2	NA	TGTGCCACCCTCACGGCCCCCGGAGTTGCAGGCTACACCTTC	CATLTAPGVAGYTF
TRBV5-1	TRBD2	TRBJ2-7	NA	TGCGCCAGCAGCTCTGGTGCCGGAGGGGCCGGGAGGGAGCAGTACTTC	CASSSGAGGAGREQYF
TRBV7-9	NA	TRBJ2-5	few	TGTGCCAGCAGCCCAGGCAGGGAGACCCAGTACTTC	CASSPGRETQYF
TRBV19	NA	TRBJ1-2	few	TGTGCCAGTAGTACACCGACAGGATTCTACTATGGCTACACCTTC	CASSTPTGFYYGYTF
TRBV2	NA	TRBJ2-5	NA	TGTGCCAGCGAGCCCGAGAGGGGGATCCAAGAGACCCAGTACTTC	CASEPERGIQETQYF
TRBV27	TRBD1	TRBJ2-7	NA	TGTGCCAGCAGTTTAGCCTCCGGGACAGGGACCCGGGGGGAAGCCTACGAGCAGTACTTC	CASSLASGTGTRGEAYEQYF
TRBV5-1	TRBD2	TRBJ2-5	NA	TGCGCCAGCAGCTTTTTCTACGGGGGGGTCGGAGAGACCCAGTACTTC	CASSFFYGGVGETQYF
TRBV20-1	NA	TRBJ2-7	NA	TGCAGTGCCCTACTCGACAATGCTCCGTACTTC	CSALLDNAPYF
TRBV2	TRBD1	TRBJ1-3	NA	TGTGCCAGCAGCTACTCGGTTCAGGGGGCAATATATTTT	CASSYSVQGAIYF
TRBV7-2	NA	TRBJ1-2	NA	TGTGCCAGCAGCTTAAGTAGGACAGCGACGTCCTACACCTTC	CASSLSRTATSYTF
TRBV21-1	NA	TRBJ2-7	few	TGTGCCAGCAGCAAAGAGGGGACAGGGTCTTTGGAGCAGTACTTC	CASSKEGTGSLEQYF
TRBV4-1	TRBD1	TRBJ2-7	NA	TGCGCCAGCAGCCAGCAGGGACAGGCCTTGGACGAGCAGTACTTC	CASSQQGQALDEQYF
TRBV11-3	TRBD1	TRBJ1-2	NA	TGTGCCAGCAGTCAATTTCGAGGGGGCGTGACGAGCGGCTACACCTTC	CASSQFRGGVTSGYTF
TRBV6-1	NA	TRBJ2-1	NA	TGTGCCAGCAGAGGATCTAGGGGACTTAGGAATGAGCAGTTCTTC	CASRGSRGLRNEQFF
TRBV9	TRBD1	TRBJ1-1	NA	TGTGCCAGCAGCGCGGGACAGGGGAGGATTGAAGCTTTCTTT	CASSAGQGRIEAFF
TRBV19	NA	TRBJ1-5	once	TGTGCCAGTAAAAGGACTTGGCAGTTCAATCAGCCCCAGCATTTT	CASKRTWQFNQPQHF